Below, 17 T cell receptor beta chains from the same sample are listed, as sequenced in a study of cytomegalovirus exposure and HLA in healthy donors. PCR used 60 Vbeta primers and 13 Jbeta primers. Produced via immunoSEQ multiplex PCR; TCRdb's table is partial and in-frame only. The sample includes 100,000 to 150,000 clones. The sequencing input was PBMCs. The source is a man between 35 and 55 years old in good health and CMV-seronegative.

This chain joins TRBV18 and TRBJ1-1; TRBD1 might be the D (6 bases). The CDR3 has 14 residues. In germline, CDR1 is KGHSH, CDR2 LQKENI. V was trimmed by 3 bases and J by 5 bases, leaving 13 bases between them. CDR3 nucleotides: TGTGCCAGCTCACCCACGGGGAGGGGGACTGAAGCTTTCTTT. It translates to CASSPTGRGTEAFF.

This chain uses TRBV5-1 with TRBJ2-7, with 7 bases that match TRBD2. The CDR3 is 16 amino acids. Germline CDR1 reads SGHRS; CDR2 reads YFSETQ. After removal of 1 base from V and 0 bases from J, the junction contained 7 bases not matched to a gene. The CDR3 region has the DNA TGCGCCAGCAGCTTGCGTGCTAGCGGTGACTCCTACGAGCAGTACTTC. It is translated as CASSLRASGDSYEQYF. Full variable domain (outside the CDR3, taken from reference TRBV5-1 and TRBJ2-7): KAGVTQTPRYLIKTRGQQVTLSCSPISGHRSVSWYQQTPGQGLQFLFEYFSETQRNKGNFPGRFSGRQFSNSRSEMNVSTLELGDSALYLCASSLRASGDSYEQYFGPGTRLTVT.

The chain links TRBV27 to TRBJ2-7; D may be TRBD2 (6 bases). The CDR3 loop spans 16 amino acids. The germline CDR1 and CDR2 sequences are MNHEY and SMNVEV (reference sequence). Trimming pared 5 bases from V and 3 bases from J, leaving 20 bases between. CDR3 amino acids: CASSPPPGGNNYEQYF. The CDR3 DNA follows: TGTGCCAGCAGTCCCCCCCCGGGCGGGAATAACTACGAGCAGTACTTC.

The rearrangement joins TRBV19 to TRBJ2-5; D is undetermined. The length of the CDR3 is 11 residues. V was cut by 3 bases and J by 5 bases, with 4 bases left in between. Germline V lookup: CDR1 LNHDA, CDR2 SQIVND (reference sequence). The CDR3 DNA sequence: TGTGCCAGTAGTATGGAGGAGACCCAGTACTTC. Its translation: CASSMEETQYF. Combining the CDR3 with reference TRBV19 and TRBJ2-5 gives the whole variable domain DGGITQSPKYLFRKEGQNVTLSCEQNLNHDAMYWYRQDPGQGLRLIYYSQIVNDFQKGDIAEGYSVSREKKESFPLTVTSAQKNPTAFYLCASSMEETQYFGPGTRLLVL.

The V call is TRBV5-1, the J call TRBJ1-2, with TRBD1 matching 9 bases. The CDR3 is 14 residues long. V lost 3 bases and J lost 1; bases outside the gene matches: 1. Germline CDR1 and CDR2: SGHRS and YFSETQ. DNA of the CDR3: TGCGCCAGCAGCTGGGACAGGGTTAACTATGGCTACACCTTC. This translates into CASSWDRVNYGYTF.

This chain uses TRBV5-1 with TRBJ2-3; 8 bases agree with TRBD2. The CDR3 consists of 17 residues. From germline, CDR1 is SGHRS and CDR2 YFSETQ. After removal of 2 bases from V and 2 bases from J, the junction contained 10 bases not matched to a gene. The CDR3 loop is CASSFWFLAGTTDTQYF. In DNA form, the CDR3 reads TGCGCCAGCAGCTTTTGGTTCTTAGCGGGAACCACAGATACGCAGTATTTT.

As DNA, the CDR3 is TGCGCCAGCAGCTTGTCGGGACAGCGAGACCAGCCCCAGCATTTT. As protein: CASSLSGQRDQPQHF. The chain is built from TRBV5-1 and TRBJ1-5; 7 bases are a match to TRBD1. V lost 1 base, J lost 7 bases, and 8 bases stayed unmatched. The CDR3 is 15 residues long. Germline lookup yields CDR1 SGHRS and CDR2 YFSETQ. The full variable domain, its missing parts supplied by reference TRBV5-1 and TRBJ1-5, is KAGVTQTPRYLIKTRGQQVTLSCSPISGHRSVSWYQQTPGQGLQFLFEYFSETQRNKGNFPGRFSGRQFSNSRSEMNVSTLELGDSALYLCASSLSGQRDQPQHFGDGTRLSIL.

This chain joins TRBV4-2 and TRBJ2-7; TRBD1 aligns across 8 bases. The germline V gene encodes CDR1 LGHNA and CDR2 YNFKEQ. The CDR3 runs 15 residues. V lost 3 bases and J lost 3; bases outside the gene matches: 7. CDR3 residues: CASSQINRGIYEQYF. The CDR3 DNA follows: TGTGCCAGCAGCCAGATTAACAGGGGGATCTACGAGCAGTACTTC.

The genes are TRBV6-1 and TRBJ2-5; 11 nucleotides agree with TRBD1. The tail of the sequence fits TRBJ2-7 better, so the J call may be wrong. The CDR3 extends over 13 amino acids. Germline V lookup: CDR1 MNHNS, CDR2 SASEGT. The CDR3 loop reads CASRGQGVYEQYF. CDR3 bases: TGTGCCAGCAGGGGACAGGGGGTCTACGAGCAGTACTTC.

The rearrangement joins TRBV7-2 to TRBJ2-7; D perhaps matches TRBD2 (5 bases). Trimming stripped 2 bases from V and 5 bases from J, with 19 bases between. CDR1 is SGHTA, CDR2 FQGNSA, per germline. The CDR3 spans 16 residues. The CDR3 sequence: CASSLHGNPPLNEQYF. Written as DNA, the CDR3 is TGTGCCAGCAGCTTACACGGGAACCCTCCTTTGAACGAGCAGTACTTC.

The chain has TRBV29-1 and TRBJ2-1; 8 nucleotides agree with TRBD2. In germline, CDR1 is SQVTM, CDR2 ANQGSEA. The CDR3 extends over 15 amino acids. V dropped 2 bases and J dropped 2; count of bases not matched to a gene: 5. In nucleotides, the CDR3 is TGCAGCGTTGAACGGCGGGGGGACGCCTACAATGAGCAGTTCTTC. Protein sequence: CSVERRGDAYNEQFF.

The chain has TRBV13 and TRBJ1-4; no firm D call. The CDR3 loop spans 14 amino acids. The V and J ends lost 2 bases and 7 bases respectively, with 11 bases between them. Germline V CDR1 and CDR2: PRHDT, FYEKMQ (reference sequence). The CDR3: CASSLKPVFEKLFF. Here the CDR3 DNA reads TGTGCCAGCAGCTTAAAACCAGTTTTTGAAAAACTGTTTTTT. The full variable domain, its missing parts supplied by reference TRBV13 and TRBJ1-4, is AAGVIQSPRHLIKEKRETATLKCYPIPRHDTVYWYQQGPGQDPQFLISFYEKMQSDKGSIPDRFSAQQFSDYHSELNMSSLELGDSALYFCASSLKPVFEKLFFGSGTQLSVL.

The chain uses TRBV28 and TRBJ1-5; TRBD1 agrees at 8 bases. The CDR3 consists of 15 residues. Germline V gene sequence: CDR1 MDHEN, CDR2 SYDVKM. The V and J ends lost 4 bases and 4 bases, in that order; junction bases with no gene match: 6. The CDR3 DNA is TGTGCCAGCAGTTCGCGGACAGGGATTAATCAGCCCCAGCATTTT. Protein product: CASSSRTGINQPQHF.

The rearrangement uses TRBV11-1 and TRBJ2-1; no clear D. Trimming removed 4 bases at V and 0 bases at J, with 13 bases between. CDR1 SGHAT and CDR2 FQDESV come from the germline V gene (reference sequence). The CDR3 extends over 16 amino acids. For the CDR3, the DNA is TGTGCCAGCAGCTCCCCCAGTTCGGGCTCCTACAATGAGCAGTTCTTC. Translation gives CASSSPSSGSYNEQFF.

The genes are TRBV15 and TRBJ1-5, with D uncertain. Trimming left V 0 bases short and J 2 bases short, with 17 bases between. Germline lookup yields CDR1 LNHNV and CDR2 YYDKDF (reference sequence). The length of the CDR3 is 18 residues. In DNA, the CDR3 is TGTGCCACCAGCAGAGATCTAGACTTATTGAGTCGCAATCAGCCCCAGCATTTT. Residues: CATSRDLDLLSRNQPQHF.

This sequence joins TRBV28 and TRBJ1-4; a weak D match, TRBD1 (6 bases). Per the germline V gene, CDR1 is MDHEN and CDR2 is SYDVKM. The V and J ends lost 3 bases and 8 bases respectively, with 13 bases between them. This CDR3 is 14 amino acids long. CDR3 coding DNA: TGTGCCAGCAGTTTCAGGGGAGAGTGGGAAAAACTGTTTTTT. It translates to CASSFRGEWEKLFF.

The chain carries TRBV11-3 and TRBJ2-2; D is unresolved. This CDR3 contains 14 residues. The V end was cut by 4 bases, the J end by 1 base, with 7 bases between. Germline V lookup: CDR1 SGHNT, CDR2 YENEEA. CDR3 DNA sequence: TGTGCCAGCAGCTCCGACTTGAACACCGGGGAGCTGTTTTTT. It encodes CASSSDLNTGELFF.